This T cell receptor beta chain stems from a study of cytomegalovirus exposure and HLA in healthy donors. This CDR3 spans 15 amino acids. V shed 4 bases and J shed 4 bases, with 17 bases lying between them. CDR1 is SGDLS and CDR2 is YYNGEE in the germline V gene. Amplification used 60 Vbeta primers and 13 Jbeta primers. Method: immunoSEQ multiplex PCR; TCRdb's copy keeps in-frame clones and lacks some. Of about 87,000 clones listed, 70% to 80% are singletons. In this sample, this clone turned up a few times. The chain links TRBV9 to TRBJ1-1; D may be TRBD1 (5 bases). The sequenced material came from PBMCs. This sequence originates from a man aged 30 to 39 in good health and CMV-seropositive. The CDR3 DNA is TGTGCCAGCAGCCCCATGGGGGGTCAGGGCACTGAAGCTTTCTTT. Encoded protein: CASSPMGGQGTEAFF.